This entry describes one TCR beta chain. The germline V gene has CDR1 MNHEY and CDR2 SVGEGT. CDR3 size: 13 residues. Trimming took 5 bases from V and 5 from J, leaving 11 bases between them. This sample was taken from a study of blood T cell repertoires in COVID-19. Study-level information: Samples taken during acute and convalescent COVID-19 were collected in the United States, Italy and Spain.

Study processing details: Estimated nucleated cell counts came from reference gene primer amplification. The method was immunoSEQ multiplex PCR; TCRdb's version includes in-frame clones alone and lacks a portion of them. For V, J and clone size, that table is used; D and trimming come from the DNA. The table lists more than 95,000 clones, 60% to 85% of them singletons. This sequence was found in a man between 65 and 85 years old with acute or convalescent COVID-19. Source material: peripheral blood. This sequence joins TRBV6-2 or TRBV6-3 and TRBJ2-3; maybe TRBD2 (6 bases). The CDR3 reads CASSPPGGDTQYF. The CDR3 DNA follows: TGTGCCAGCAGTCCGCCCGGGGGAGATACGCAGTATTTT.